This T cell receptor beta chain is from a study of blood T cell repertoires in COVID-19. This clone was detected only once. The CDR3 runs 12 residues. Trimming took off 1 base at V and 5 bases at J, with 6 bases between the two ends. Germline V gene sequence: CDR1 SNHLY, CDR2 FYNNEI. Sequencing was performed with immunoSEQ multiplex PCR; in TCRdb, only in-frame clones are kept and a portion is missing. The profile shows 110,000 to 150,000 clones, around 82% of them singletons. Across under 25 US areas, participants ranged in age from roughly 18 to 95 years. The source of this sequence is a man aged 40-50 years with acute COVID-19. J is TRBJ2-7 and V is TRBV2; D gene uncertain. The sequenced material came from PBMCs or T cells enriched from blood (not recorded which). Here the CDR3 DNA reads TGTGCCAGCAGTGAAGGAGGCCACGAGCAGTACTTC. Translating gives CASSEGGHEQYF.